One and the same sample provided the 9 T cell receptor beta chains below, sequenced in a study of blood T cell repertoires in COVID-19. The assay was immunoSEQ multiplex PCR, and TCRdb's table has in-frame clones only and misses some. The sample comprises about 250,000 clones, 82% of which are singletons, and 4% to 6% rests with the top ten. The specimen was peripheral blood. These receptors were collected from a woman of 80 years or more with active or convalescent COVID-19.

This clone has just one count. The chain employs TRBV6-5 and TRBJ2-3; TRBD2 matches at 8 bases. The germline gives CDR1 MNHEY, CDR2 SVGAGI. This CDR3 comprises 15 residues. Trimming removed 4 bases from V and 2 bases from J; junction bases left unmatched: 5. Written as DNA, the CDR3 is TGTGCCAGCAGTTTGAGGCGGGAGGTCACAGATACGCAGTATTTT. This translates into CASSLRREVTDTQYF.

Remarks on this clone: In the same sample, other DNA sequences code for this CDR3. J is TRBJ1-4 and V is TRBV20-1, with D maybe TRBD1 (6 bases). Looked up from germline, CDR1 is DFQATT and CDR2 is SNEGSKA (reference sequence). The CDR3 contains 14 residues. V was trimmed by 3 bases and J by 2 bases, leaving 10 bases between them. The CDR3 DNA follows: TGCAGTGCTAGTAGGGGGACGACTAATGAAAAACTGTTTTTT. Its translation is CSASRGTTNEKLFF.

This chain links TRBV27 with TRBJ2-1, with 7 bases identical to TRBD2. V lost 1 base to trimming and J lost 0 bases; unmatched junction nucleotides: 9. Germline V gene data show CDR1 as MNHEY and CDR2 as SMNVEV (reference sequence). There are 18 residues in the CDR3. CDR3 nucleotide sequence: TGTGCCAGCAGTTTATTTAAGACGGGAGGCTTCTCCTACAATGAGCAGTTCTTC. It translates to CASSLFKTGGFSYNEQFF.

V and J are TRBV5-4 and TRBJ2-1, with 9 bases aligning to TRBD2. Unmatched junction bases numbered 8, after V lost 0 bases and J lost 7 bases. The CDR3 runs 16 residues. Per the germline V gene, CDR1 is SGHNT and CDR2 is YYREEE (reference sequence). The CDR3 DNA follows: TGTGCCAGCAGCTTGGCCGGGGCGGGGGGGCTGAATGAGCAGTTCTTC. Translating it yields CASSLAGAGGLNEQFF.

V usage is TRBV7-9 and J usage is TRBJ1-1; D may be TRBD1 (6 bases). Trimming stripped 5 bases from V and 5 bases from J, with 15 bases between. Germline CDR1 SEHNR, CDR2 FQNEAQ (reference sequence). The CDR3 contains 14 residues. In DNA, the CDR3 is TGTGCCAGCAGCGCATACAGGGCGCAAACTGAAGCTTTCTTT. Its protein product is CASSAYRAQTEAFF.

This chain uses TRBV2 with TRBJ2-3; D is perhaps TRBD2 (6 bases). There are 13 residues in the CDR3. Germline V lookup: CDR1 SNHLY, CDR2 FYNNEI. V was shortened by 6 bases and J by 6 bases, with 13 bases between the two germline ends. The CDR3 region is CASSGTLPDTQYF. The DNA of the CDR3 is TGTGCCAGCAGCGGGACTTTGCCGGATACGCAGTATTTT.

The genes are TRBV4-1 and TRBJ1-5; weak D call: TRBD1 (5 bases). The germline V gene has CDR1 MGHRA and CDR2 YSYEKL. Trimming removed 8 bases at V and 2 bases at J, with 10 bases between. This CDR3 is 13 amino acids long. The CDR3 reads CASGAVGNQPQHF. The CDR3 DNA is TGCGCCAGCGGGGCAGTAGGCAATCAGCCCCAGCATTTT.

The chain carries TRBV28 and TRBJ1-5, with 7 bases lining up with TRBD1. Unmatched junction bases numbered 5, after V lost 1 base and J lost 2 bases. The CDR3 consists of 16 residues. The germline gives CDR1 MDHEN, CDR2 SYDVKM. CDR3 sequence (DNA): TGTGCCAGCAGTTTATTTTACAGGGGCGGCAATCAGCCCCAGCATTTT. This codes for CASSLFYRGGNQPQHF.

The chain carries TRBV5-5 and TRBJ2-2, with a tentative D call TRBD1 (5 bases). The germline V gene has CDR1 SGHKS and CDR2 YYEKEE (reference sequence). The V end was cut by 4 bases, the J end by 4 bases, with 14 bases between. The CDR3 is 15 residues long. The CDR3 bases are TGTGCCAGCAGCCTCAACCTCGACAGCACCGGGGAGCTGTTTTTT. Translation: CASSLNLDSTGELFF.